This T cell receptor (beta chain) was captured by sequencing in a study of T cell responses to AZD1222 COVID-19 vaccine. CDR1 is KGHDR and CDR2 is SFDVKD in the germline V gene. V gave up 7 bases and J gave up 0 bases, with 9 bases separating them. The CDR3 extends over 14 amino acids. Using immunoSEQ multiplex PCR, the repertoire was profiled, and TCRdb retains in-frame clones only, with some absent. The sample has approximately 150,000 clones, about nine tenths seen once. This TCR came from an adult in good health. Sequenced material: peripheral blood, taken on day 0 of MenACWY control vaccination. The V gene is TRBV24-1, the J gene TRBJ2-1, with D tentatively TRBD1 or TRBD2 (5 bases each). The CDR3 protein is CATRGESSYNEQFF. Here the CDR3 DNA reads TGTGCCACCAGAGGGGAGAGCTCCTACAATGAGCAGTTCTTC.